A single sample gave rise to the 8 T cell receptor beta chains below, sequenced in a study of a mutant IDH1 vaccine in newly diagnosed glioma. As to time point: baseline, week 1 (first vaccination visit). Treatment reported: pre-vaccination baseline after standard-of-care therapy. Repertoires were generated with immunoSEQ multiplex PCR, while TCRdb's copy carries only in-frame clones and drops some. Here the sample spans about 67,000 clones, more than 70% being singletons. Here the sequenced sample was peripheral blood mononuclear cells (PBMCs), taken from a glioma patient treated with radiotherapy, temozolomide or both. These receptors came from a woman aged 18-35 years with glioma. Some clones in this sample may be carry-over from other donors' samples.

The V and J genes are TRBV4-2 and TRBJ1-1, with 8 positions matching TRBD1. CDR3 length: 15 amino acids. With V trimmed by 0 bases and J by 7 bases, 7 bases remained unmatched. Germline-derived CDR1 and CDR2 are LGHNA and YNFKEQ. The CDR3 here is CASSQDRTGINEAFF. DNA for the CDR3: TGTGCCAGCAGCCAAGACCGGACAGGGATAAATGAAGCTTTCTTT.

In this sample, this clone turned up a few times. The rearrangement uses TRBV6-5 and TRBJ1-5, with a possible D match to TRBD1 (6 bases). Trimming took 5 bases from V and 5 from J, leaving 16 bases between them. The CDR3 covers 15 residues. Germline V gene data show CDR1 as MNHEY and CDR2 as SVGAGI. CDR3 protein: CASSGSRGPDQPQHF. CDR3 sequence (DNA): TGTGCCAGCAGTGGGAGCAGGGGCCCGGATCAGCCCCAGCATTTT.

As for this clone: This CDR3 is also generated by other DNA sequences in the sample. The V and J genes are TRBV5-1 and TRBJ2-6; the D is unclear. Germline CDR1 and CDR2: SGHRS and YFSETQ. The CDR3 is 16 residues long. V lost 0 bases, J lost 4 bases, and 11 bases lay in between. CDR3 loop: CASSLDGQSGANVLTF. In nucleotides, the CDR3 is TGCGCCAGCAGCTTGGATGGCCAGTCGGGGGCCAACGTCCTGACTTTC.

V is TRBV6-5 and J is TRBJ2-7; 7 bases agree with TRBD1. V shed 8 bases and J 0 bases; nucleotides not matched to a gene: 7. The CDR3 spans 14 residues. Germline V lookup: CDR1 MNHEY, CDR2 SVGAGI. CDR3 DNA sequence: TGTGCCAGCCGACAGGGTTTTAGCTCCTACGAGCAGTACTTC. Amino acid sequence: CASRQGFSSYEQYF.

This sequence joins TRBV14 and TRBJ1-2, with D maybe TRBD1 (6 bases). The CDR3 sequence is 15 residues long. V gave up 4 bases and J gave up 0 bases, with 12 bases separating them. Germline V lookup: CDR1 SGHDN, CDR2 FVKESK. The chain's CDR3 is CASSLLQGSNYGYTF. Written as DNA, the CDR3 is TGTGCCAGCAGCCTGCTACAGGGATCTAACTATGGCTACACCTTC.

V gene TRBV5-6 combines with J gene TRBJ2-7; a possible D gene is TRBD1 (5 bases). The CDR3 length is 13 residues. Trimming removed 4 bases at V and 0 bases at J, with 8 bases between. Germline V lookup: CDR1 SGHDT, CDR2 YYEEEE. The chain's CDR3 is CASSETDSYEQYF. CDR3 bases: TGTGCCAGCAGCGAGACAGACTCCTACGAGCAGTACTTC.

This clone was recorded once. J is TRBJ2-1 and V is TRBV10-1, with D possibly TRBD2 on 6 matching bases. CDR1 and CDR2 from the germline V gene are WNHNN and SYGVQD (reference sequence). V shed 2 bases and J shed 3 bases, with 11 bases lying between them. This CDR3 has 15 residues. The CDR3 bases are TGCGCCAGCAGTGAGGCCGGGAGAGGCTACAATGAGCAGTTCTTC. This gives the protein CASSEAGRGYNEQFF.

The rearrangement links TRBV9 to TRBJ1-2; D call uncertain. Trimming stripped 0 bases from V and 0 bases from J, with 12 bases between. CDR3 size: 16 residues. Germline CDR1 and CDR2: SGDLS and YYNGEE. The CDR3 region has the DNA TGTGCCAGCAGCGTAGAACACAGACCTACTAACTATGGCTACACCTTC. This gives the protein CASSVEHRPTNYGYTF.